Listed below are T cell receptor beta chains from one sample, sequenced in a study of monozygotic twins with inflammatory bowel disease. TCRdb processed the 5' RACE reads again and assigns one entry to each CDR3 protein, with no DNA. The repertoire table contains 300,000 to 400,000 distinct CDR3 sequences. Source material: blood. The receptors come from a human donor with ulcerative colitis or Crohn's disease, or a healthy co-twin of an affected twin (not recorded which). Both conserved end residues are part of each CDR3.

CDR3aa: CASSGGTGTGNTIYF; j_gene: TRBJ1-3; len: 15; v_gene: TRBV12-3/TRBV12-4
CDR3aa: CASTLNRYGDYGYTF; j_gene: TRBJ1-2; len: 15; v_gene: TRBV13
CDR3aa: CASSQVSQGARVYEQYF; j_gene: TRBJ2-7; len: 17; v_gene: TRBV3-1
CDR3aa: CASSLAQGPYEQYF; j_gene: TRBJ2-7; len: 14; v_gene: TRBV11-2
CDR3aa: CTSSKTSQETQYF; j_gene: TRBJ2-5; len: 13; v_gene: TRBV7-9
CDR3aa: CASSFLSRDNEQFF; j_gene: TRBJ2-1; len: 14; v_gene: TRBV7-2
CDR3aa: CASSLRSGPYNEQFF; j_gene: TRBJ2-1; len: 15; v_gene: TRBV5-1
CDR3aa: CASSSQSGGSSYEQYF; j_gene: TRBJ2-7; len: 16; v_gene: TRBV7-2
CDR3aa: CSVQRQMNTEAFF; j_gene: TRBJ1-1; len: 13; v_gene: TRBV29-1
CDR3aa: CAWSEFATPLHF; j_gene: TRBJ1-6; len: 12; v_gene: TRBV30
CDR3aa: CASRPAGGPNEQFF; j_gene: TRBJ2-1; len: 14; v_gene: TRBV12-3/TRBV12-4
CDR3aa: CASSEANLSEQFF; j_gene: TRBJ2-1; len: 13; v_gene: TRBV2
CDR3aa: CASSLARGWDNEQFF; j_gene: TRBJ2-1; len: 15; v_gene: TRBV5-1
CDR3aa: CASSYSGRGAYNEQFF; j_gene: TRBJ2-1; len: 16; v_gene: TRBV6-5
CDR3aa: CASRPQVGGTRKNIQYF; j_gene: TRBJ2-4; len: 17; v_gene: TRBV6-1
CDR3aa: CATSPRPYEQYF; j_gene: TRBJ2-7; len: 12; v_gene: TRBV27
CDR3aa: CASSQDVFAAWGRSYNEQFF; j_gene: TRBJ2-1; len: 20; v_gene: TRBV4-2
CDR3aa: CASIPGLAGANEQFF; j_gene: TRBJ2-1; len: 15; v_gene: TRBV12-3/TRBV12-4
CDR3aa: CPSSRLAGVTDTQYF; j_gene: TRBJ2-3; len: 15; v_gene: TRBV10-1
CDR3aa: CSAPGLRNTGELFF; j_gene: TRBJ2-2; len: 14; v_gene: TRBV20-1
CDR3aa: CASSLRKNTGELFF; j_gene: TRBJ2-2; len: 14; v_gene: TRBV27
CDR3aa: CASSLAWGQGNEQYF; j_gene: TRBJ2-7; len: 15; v_gene: TRBV7-9
CDR3aa: CASSFGYGANNEQFF; j_gene: TRBJ2-1; len: 15; v_gene: TRBV12-3/TRBV12-4
CDR3aa: CASSETGLAGTSSYNEQFF; j_gene: TRBJ2-1; len: 19; v_gene: TRBV6-1
CDR3aa: CASSLSGGGADTQYF; j_gene: TRBJ2-3; len: 15; v_gene: TRBV5-1
CDR3aa: CASTGQGDSLRGANVLTF; j_gene: TRBJ2-6; len: 18; v_gene: TRBV12-3/TRBV12-4
CDR3aa: CSASTRPLSYEQYF; j_gene: TRBJ2-7; len: 14; v_gene: TRBV20-1
CDR3aa: CASSALAGEGSF; j_gene: TRBJ2-1; len: 12; v_gene: TRBV5-4
CDR3aa: CASSSDRPEGQTQYF; j_gene: TRBJ2-5; len: 15; v_gene: TRBV5-1
CDR3aa: CSARDLLAGDGNEQFF; j_gene: TRBJ2-1; len: 16; v_gene: TRBV20-1
CDR3aa: CASSLVQGFDRTAPLHF; j_gene: TRBJ1-6; len: 17; v_gene: TRBV28
CDR3aa: CASSLGPSYGYTF; j_gene: TRBJ1-2; len: 13; v_gene: TRBV5-6
CDR3aa: CASSQAGTALYEQYF; j_gene: TRBJ2-7; len: 15; v_gene: TRBV14
CDR3aa: CASTSDSYGYTF; j_gene: TRBJ1-2; len: 12; v_gene: TRBV19
CDR3aa: CASSTGLADTQYF; j_gene: TRBJ2-3; len: 13; v_gene: TRBV14
CDR3aa: CASSRQGTGELFF; j_gene: TRBJ2-2; len: 13; v_gene: TRBV6-6